The 29 T cell receptor beta chains below come from one sample, sequenced in a study of blood T cell repertoires in COVID-19. The method was immunoSEQ multiplex PCR; TCRdb's version includes in-frame clones alone and lacks a portion of them. The top ten clones hold over 3.5% of a sample with approximately 300,000 clones, around four fifths of them seen once. The sequencing sample was made of peripheral blood. These receptors were collected from a woman aged 45-59 years with active or convalescent COVID-19.

This chain uses TRBV4-1 with TRBJ1-4; possible D gene TRBD1, 5 bases. The germline gives CDR1 MGHRA, CDR2 YSYEKL. V shed 3 bases and J shed 7 bases, with 15 bases lying between them. This CDR3 is built from 15 residues. The CDR3 region is CASSQTGAGGEKLFF. CDR3 DNA sequence: TGCGCCAGCAGCCAGACCGGAGCGGGGGGTGAAAAACTGTTTTTT.

This rearrangement joins TRBV12-3 or TRBV12-4 to TRBJ1-5, with D unresolved. Trimming stripped 6 bases from V and 2 bases from J, with 8 bases between. This CDR3 region has 13 residues. In DNA, the CDR3 is TGTGCCAGCAGGCTAGGCGGCAATCAGCCCCAGCATTTT. As protein: CASRLGGNQPQHF.

The genes are TRBV20-1 and TRBJ1-5; unclear D gene. V lost 3 bases and J lost 4, with 7 bases in between. The germline CDR1 and CDR2 sequences are DFQATT and SNEGSKA (reference sequence). This CDR3 has 12 residues. CDR3 protein: CSASHSNQPQHF. The CDR3 nucleotides read TGCAGTGCTAGTCACAGTAATCAGCCCCAGCATTTT.

V usage is TRBV10-1 and J usage is TRBJ2-1; 7 bases fit TRBD2. V dropped 6 bases and J dropped 1; count of bases not matched to a gene: 6. CDR3 size: 15 residues. In germline, CDR1 is WNHNN, CDR2 SYGVQD (reference sequence). The CDR3 coding sequence is TGCGCCAGCAGCCTTTCTAGCGGTTCCTACAATGAGCAGTTCTTC. Protein product: CASSLSSGSYNEQFF.

The chain uses TRBV29-1 and TRBJ1-2, with D possibly TRBD1 on 5 matching bases. CDR1 and CDR2 from the germline V gene are SQVTM and ANQGSEA. This CDR3 comprises 12 residues. The V gene lost 6 bases and the J gene lost 2 bases, with 10 bases spanning the gap. The DNA for the CDR3 is TGCAGCGTCCGGGGGGGAAACTATGGCTACACCTTC. Amino acids: CSVRGGNYGYTF.

As regards this clone: One junction end disagrees with the germline gene, perhaps due to a read error. This chain connects TRBV30 to TRBJ2-1, with TRBD2 identical over 7 bases. The CDR3 is made up of 11 amino acids. CDR1 and CDR2 from the germline V gene are GTSNPN and SVGIG (reference sequence). CDR3 region: CAWRDYHEQFF. The CDR3 DNA reads TGTGCCTGGCGGGACTACCATGAGCAGTTCTTC.

The chain links TRBV27 to TRBJ1-1; a weak D match, TRBD1 (6 bases). In germline, CDR1 is MNHEY, CDR2 SMNVEV (reference sequence). This CDR3 contains 15 residues. V was pared by 6 bases and J by 1 base, with 15 bases between. The CDR3 sequence: CASRGASGRNTEAFF. DNA for the CDR3: TGTGCCAGCAGGGGGGCCTCCGGGCGGAACACTGAAGCTTTCTTT.

The V and J genes are TRBV5-1 and TRBJ2-2; 11 bases match TRBD2. V shed 0 bases and J 3 bases; nucleotides not matched to a gene: 7. The CDR3 spans 18 residues. Germline values: CDR1 SGHRS, CDR2 YFSETQ. CDR3 DNA sequence: TGCGCCAGCAGCTTGGTCCTAGTACTAGCGGGAGACACCGGGGAGCTGTTTTTT. Translated, it gives CASSLVLVLAGDTGELFF.

The chain carries TRBV5-1 and TRBJ2-6; unclear D gene. Germline CDR1 SGHRS, CDR2 YFSETQ. The CDR3 is made up of 15 amino acids. V dropped 4 bases and J dropped 2 bases, with 10 bases sitting between them. Here the CDR3 DNA reads TGCGCCAGCAGCCATGCAGATCCTGGGGCCAACGTCCTGACTTTC. It encodes CASSHADPGANVLTF.

The V gene is TRBV5-6, the J gene TRBJ2-7; possibly TRBD2 for D (7 bases). The V end was cut by 3 bases, the J end by 2 bases, with 18 bases between. Germline lookup yields CDR1 SGHDT and CDR2 YYEEEE. The CDR3 is made up of 16 amino acids. CDR3 DNA sequence: TGTGCCAGCAGCTGGGGGCCCGGGGGGCAGCCCTACGAGCAGTACTTC. Residues: CASSWGPGGQPYEQYF.

This sequence joins TRBV3-1 (or the pseudogene TRBV3-2) and TRBJ2-3; D call uncertain. CDR3 size: 14 residues. CDR1 is LGHDT, CDR2 YNNKEL, per germline (reference sequence). Trimming removed 3 bases from V and 4 bases from J, with 11 bases in between. CDR3 bases: TGTGCCAGCAGCCAGGTTACTCCGTCAGATACGCAGTATTTT. It specifies CASSQVTPSDTQYF.

The chain links TRBV7-7 to TRBJ2-3, with D perhaps matching TRBD2 (6 bases). The germline gives CDR1 SSHAT, CDR2 FNYEAQ (reference sequence). The V gene lost 2 bases and the J gene lost 1 base, with 13 bases spanning the gap. The CDR3 extends over 16 amino acids. CDR3 DNA sequence: TGTGCCAGCAGCTTATTGGGGGGATCCCGCACAGATACGCAGTATTTT. It translates to CASSLLGGSRTDTQYF.

The chain joins TRBV9 to TRBJ1-1; a possible D gene is TRBD1 (6 bases). This CDR3 spans 15 amino acids. Trimming pared 4 bases from V and 0 bases from J, leaving 13 bases between. Germline CDR1 is SGDLS and CDR2 is YYNGEE. The CDR3 protein is CASSPETGLNTEAFF. CDR3 nucleotide sequence: TGTGCCAGCAGCCCGGAGACAGGACTGAACACTGAAGCTTTCTTT.

The gene calls are TRBV9 and TRBJ2-2; 7 nucleotides agree with TRBD2. This CDR3 is built from 14 residues. Germline assignment: CDR1 SGDLS and CDR2 YYNGEE. J was trimmed by 4 bases and V by 9 bases; bases with no gene match: 9. The CDR3 nucleotides are TGTGCCACCGTTGGGAGGGCCGGCACCGGGGAGCTGTTTTTT. This gives the protein CATVGRAGTGELFF.

This chain links TRBV6-4 with TRBJ1-1; a possible D gene is TRBD1 (6 bases). The CDR3 length is 14 residues. From germline, CDR1 is MRHNA and CDR2 SNTAGT. V lost 4 bases to trimming and J lost 14 bases, with 23 bases between them. CDR3 in amino acids: CASSAFPSPGATFF. DNA for the CDR3: TGTGCCAGCAGTGCGTTCCCTTCCCCAGGGGCCACCTTCTTT.

The genes are TRBV27 and TRBJ2-7, with TRBD2 as a possible D gene (5 bases). Germline V CDR1 and CDR2: MNHEY, SMNVEV (reference sequence). Trimming cost V 0 bases and J 3 bases, with 9 bases left between them. The CDR3 loop spans 14 amino acids. The CDR3 spells CASSLSAGLYEQYF. The CDR3 coding sequence is TGTGCCAGCAGTTTATCGGCGGGCCTCTACGAGCAGTACTTC.

This chain links TRBV5-6 with TRBJ1-5, with 9 bases lining up with TRBD1. The trim removed 1 base at V and 5 bases at J, leaving 10 bases unmatched. CDR1 and CDR2 from the germline V gene are SGHDT and YYEEEE. The CDR3 runs to 17 residues. The CDR3 DNA sequence: TGTGCCAGCAGCTTGTTTCGCCGGGACAGGGTGTATCAGCCCCAGCATTTT. Translation: CASSLFRRDRVYQPQHF. The variable domain in full, completed from reference TRBV5-6 and TRBJ1-5, reads DAGVTQSPTHLIKTRGQQVTLRCSPKSGHDTVSWYQQALGQGPQFIFQYYEEEERQRGNFPDRFSGHQFPNYSSELNVNALLLGDSALYLCASSLFRRDRVYQPQHFGDGTRLSIL.

This sequence joins TRBV6-1 and TRBJ2-7, with 9 nucleotides matching TRBD1. V dropped 0 bases and J dropped 4; count of bases not matched to a gene: 4. CDR1 and CDR2 (germline): MNHNS, SASEGT. The CDR3 spans 15 residues. In DNA form, the CDR3 reads TGTGCCAGCAGTGAAGCTGGGACAGGGTATTACGAGCAGTACTTC. It is translated as CASSEAGTGYYEQYF.

This sequence joins TRBV15 and TRBJ2-2; TRBD2 matches at 8 bases. Germline CDR1 and CDR2: LNHNV and YYDKDF (reference sequence). V lost 11 bases and J lost 2; bases outside the gene matches: 4. This CDR3 has 13 amino acids. The CDR3 nucleotides read TGTGCCCCGGGAGGGAGTAACACCGGGGAGCTGTTTTTT. This gives the protein CAPGGSNTGELFF.

J is TRBJ2-1 and V is TRBV5-1; D might be TRBD2 (6 bases). V lost 2 bases to trimming and J lost 4 bases, with 13 bases between them. Germline lookup yields CDR1 SGHRS and CDR2 YFSETQ. The CDR3 sequence is 15 residues long. For the CDR3, the DNA is TGCGCCAGCAGCTTCGAAGCGGGTCCTTACAATGAGCAGTTCTTC. Protein sequence: CASSFEAGPYNEQFF.

This chain links TRBV9 with TRBJ2-7, with TRBD2 matching 11 bases. J lost 6 bases, V lost 3 bases, and 8 bases had no gene match. This CDR3 is 15 amino acids long. CDR1 and CDR2 from the germline V gene are SGDLS and YYNGEE. The CDR3 spells CASSAVAGGPTEQYF. CDR3 nucleotide sequence: TGTGCCAGCAGCGCCGTAGCGGGAGGGCCCACCGAGCAGTACTTC.

The chain recombines TRBV7-6 with TRBJ2-5; TRBD1 is a possible D gene (6 bases). Trimming shortened V by 8 bases and J by 0 bases, and 16 bases separated the two germline ends. The CDR3 spans 15 residues. Germline-derived CDR1 and CDR2 are SGHVS and FNYEAQ. The CDR3 protein is CASPSPRDNQETQYF. The CDR3, as DNA: TGTGCCAGCCCTAGCCCCCGGGACAACCAAGAGACCCAGTACTTC.

CDR3 region: CASSLYPPGQSSGNTIYF. The CDR3 DNA reads as TGCGCCAGCAGCCTATACCCTCCGGGACAGAGCTCTGGAAACACCATATATTTT. This chain links TRBV5-1 with TRBJ1-3; TRBD1 matches 7 bases. The CDR3 loop spans 18 amino acids. CDR1 and CDR2 (germline): SGHRS, YFSETQ. Germline trimming cut 4 bases from V and 0 bases from J; bases unmatched to any gene: 13.

The V call is TRBV10-3, the J call TRBJ2-4, with TRBD2 matching 9 bases. The junction had 11 bases not matched to a gene; V was cut back by 2 bases and J by 6 bases. This CDR3 has 17 residues. The germline V gene encodes CDR1 ENHRY and CDR2 SYGVKD. The DNA of the CDR3 is TGTGCCATCAGTGAGAGGGCTAGCGGGGAGGTAACAAACATTCAGTACTTC. Protein: CAISERASGEVTNIQYF.

This clone occurred once. The chain has TRBV3-1 (or the pseudogene TRBV3-2) and TRBJ2-1, with 11 bases fitting TRBD2. Unmatched junction bases numbered 8, after V lost 3 bases and J lost 4 bases. From germline, CDR1 is LGHDT and CDR2 YNNKEL (reference sequence). The CDR3 extends over 17 amino acids. In DNA form, the CDR3 reads TGTGCCAGCAGCCACAAATGGGGACTAGCGGAATACAATGAGCAGTTCTTC. Translated: CASSHKWGLAEYNEQFF.

The chain combines TRBV9 with TRBJ2-2; 7 bases fit TRBD2. The CDR3 totals 17 residues. Germline values: CDR1 SGDLS, CDR2 YYNGEE. The trim removed 3 bases at V and 7 bases at J, leaving 15 bases unmatched. CDR3 region: CASSDPMSAGASGELFF. Here the CDR3 DNA reads TGTGCCAGCAGCGACCCCATGTCTGCGGGAGCTAGCGGGGAGCTGTTTTTT.

This chain uses TRBV13 with TRBJ2-1; a possible D gene is TRBD2 (5 bases). CDR1 PRHDT and CDR2 FYEKMQ come from the germline V gene (reference sequence). V was cut by 1 base and J by 1 base, with 11 bases left in between. CDR3 length: 16 residues. CDR3 bases: TGTGCCAGCAGCTTAGAGCGGAGCGGATCCTACAATGAGCAGTTCTTC. Translating gives CASSLERSGSYNEQFF.

V and J are TRBV28 and TRBJ1-2; D is unresolved. Germline lookup yields CDR1 MDHEN and CDR2 SYDVKM. V lost 3 bases, J lost 4 bases, and 21 bases lay in between. CDR3 length equals 17 residues. This chain's CDR3 is CASSFRIGRRWSYGYTF. The CDR3 DNA is TGTGCCAGCAGTTTTCGTATCGGGAGGCGGTGGAGCTATGGCTACACCTTC.

This clone has more than one count but fewer than ten. The chain combines TRBV3-1 (or the pseudogene TRBV3-2) with TRBJ2-7; 12 bases map to TRBD2. Trimming at V came to 1 base and at J to 7 bases, leaving 11 bases not matched to a gene. CDR1 is LGHDT, CDR2 YNNKEL, per germline (reference sequence). The CDR3 loop spans 17 amino acids. DNA of the CDR3: TGTGCCAGCAGCCAAGGGGCGTCTAGCGGGAGGGTGAGGGAGCAGTACTTC. It is translated as CASSQGASSGRVREQYF.